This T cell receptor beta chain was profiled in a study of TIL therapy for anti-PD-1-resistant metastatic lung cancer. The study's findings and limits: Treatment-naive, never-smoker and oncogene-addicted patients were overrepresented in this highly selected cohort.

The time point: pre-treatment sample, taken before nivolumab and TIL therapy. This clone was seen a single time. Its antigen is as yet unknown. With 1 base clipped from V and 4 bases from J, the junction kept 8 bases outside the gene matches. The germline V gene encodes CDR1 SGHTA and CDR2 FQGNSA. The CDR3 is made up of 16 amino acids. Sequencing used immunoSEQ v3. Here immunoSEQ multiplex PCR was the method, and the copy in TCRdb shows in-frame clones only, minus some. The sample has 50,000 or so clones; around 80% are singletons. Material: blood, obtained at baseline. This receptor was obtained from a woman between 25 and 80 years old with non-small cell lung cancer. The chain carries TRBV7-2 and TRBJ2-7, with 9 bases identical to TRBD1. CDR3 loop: CASSLGAGTGIYEQYF. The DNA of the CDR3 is TGTGCCAGCAGCTTAGGGGCCGGGACAGGGATTTACGAGCAGTACTTC.